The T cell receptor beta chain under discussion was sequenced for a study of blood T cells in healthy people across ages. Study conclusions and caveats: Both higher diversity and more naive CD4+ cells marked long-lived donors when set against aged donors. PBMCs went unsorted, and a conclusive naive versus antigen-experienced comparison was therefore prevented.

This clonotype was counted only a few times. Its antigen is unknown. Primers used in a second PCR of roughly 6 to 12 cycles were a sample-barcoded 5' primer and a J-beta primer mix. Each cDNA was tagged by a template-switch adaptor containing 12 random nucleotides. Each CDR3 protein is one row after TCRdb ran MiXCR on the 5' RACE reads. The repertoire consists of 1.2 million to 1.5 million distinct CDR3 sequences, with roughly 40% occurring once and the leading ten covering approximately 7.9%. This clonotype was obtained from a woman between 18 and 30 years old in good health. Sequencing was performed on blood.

CDR3 DNA: TGTGCCAGCAGCCCCCAGGCAGTCACTGAAGCTTTCTTT. It yields the protein CASSPQAVTEAFF. V usage is TRBV4-2 and J usage is TRBJ1-1; D gene ambiguous. Germline V gene lookup returns CDR1 LGHNA and CDR2 YNFKEQ. V lost 4 bases to trimming and J lost 4 bases, with 10 bases between them. The CDR3 covers 13 residues.